The rows below give T cell receptor beta chains drawn from one sample of a study of cytomegalovirus exposure and HLA in healthy donors. Using immunoSEQ multiplex PCR, the repertoire was profiled, and TCRdb retains in-frame clones only, with some absent. The sample lists around 150,000 clones; approximately 79% were seen once. The source material was PBMCs. All receptors derive from a man in his fifties in good health and CMV-seropositive. Each CDR3 is given with its conserved first and last residue. A D gene is named only where the DNA matches it firmly. Size tells how often a clone was seen (once, few, many) or the class of an expanded clone, and some rows leave it out.

v_gene	d_gene	j_gene	abundance	CDR3aa	CDR3nt
TRBV6-5	TRBD2	TRBJ2-3	-	CASSYGGESDTQYF	TGTGCCAGCAGTTACGGGGGGGAATCAGATACGCAGTATTTT
TRBV7-2	TRBD1	TRBJ2-7	few	CASRRRGQGSFEQYF	TGTGCCAGCAGGAGGAGGGGACAGGGAAGTTTCGAGCAGTACTTC
TRBV6-1	-	TRBJ2-5	-	CASSGDTQETQYF	TGTGCCAGCAGTGGGGACACCCAAGAGACCCAGTACTTC
TRBV6-1	-	TRBJ2-5	-	CASSERNQETQYF	TGTGCCAGCAGTGAGCGGAACCAAGAGACCCAGTACTTC
TRBV9	TRBD2	TRBJ2-1	-	CASSQGREVGYNEQFF	TGTGCCAGCAGCCAAGGCCGGGAGGTTGGGTACAATGAGCAGTTCTTC
TRBV21-1	-	TRBJ1-1	-	CASSKLGDRVNTEAFF	TGTGCCAGCAGCAAATTGGGAGACAGGGTGAACACTGAAGCTTTCTTT
TRBV10-3	-	TRBJ2-7	-	CAISESIGQRYEQYF	TGTGCCATCAGTGAGTCCATTGGACAGCGATACGAGCAGTACTTC
TRBV10-3	-	TRBJ2-3	-	CAISESQIAGDTQYF	TGTGCCATCAGTGAATCCCAGATCGCAGGAGATACGCAGTATTTT
TRBV19	TRBD1	TRBJ1-5	-	CASSIRTGDQPQHF	TGTGCCAGTAGTATAAGGACAGGGGATCAGCCCCAGCATTTT
TRBV4-1	TRBD2	TRBJ2-2	few	CASSQERLATSGELFF	TGTGCCAGCAGCCAAGAAAGACTAGCGACGTCCGGGGAGCTGTTTTTT
TRBV7-9	-	TRBJ2-3	-	CASSSTGGAWRESFDTQYF	TGTGCCAGCAGCTCCACAGGGGGAGCATGGCGGGAGAGCTTTGATACGCAGTATTTT
TRBV6-1	TRBD1	TRBJ1-1	once	CASSELRGGESTEAFF	TGTGCCAGCAGTGAACTCCGAGGGGGCGAGTCGACTGAAGCTTTCTTT
TRBV27	TRBD2	TRBJ2-7	-	CASSSTSGVSYEQYF	TGTGCCAGCAGCTCGACTAGCGGGGTCTCCTACGAGCAGTACTTC